This entry describes one T cell receptor beta chain. The antigen it binds to is not known. One base away there is no much larger clone; base qualities are not given. The library was made by 5' RACE. Data came from an Illumina HiSeq 2500. The second PCR ran for about 6 to 12 cycles and used a J-beta primer mix along with a sample-barcoded 5' primer. Each TCR beta cDNA molecule received a unique molecular identifier from a template-switch 5' adaptor carrying 12 random nucleotides. Each sample yielded at least 3 million CDR3-containing paired-end reads. All of the RNA was converted into first-strand cDNA using the Mint cDNA synthesis kit, with a TRBC-specific oligonucleotide serving as the primer. All cDNA was treated with uracil-DNA glycosylase and then went through a first 18-cycle PCR with the universal primers M1SS and BC2_uni_R. On the authors' methods: For normalization, 1 million high-quality reads, each with a distinct molecular identifier, were randomly selected from each sample. Reads sharing molecular identifiers were discarded rather than binned into consensus sequences. MiTCR, with a Q25 quality threshold and the strictest error-elimination algorithm, was used for CDR3 identification, clonotype clustering and error correction. A nonparametric unseen species model with Euler transformation was used to estimate a lower bound on total TCR beta diversity. The public reads were reanalyzed by TCRdb: fastp trimming at Q25, MiXCR alignment, in-frame beta chains only. Duplicate CDR3 protein sequences are folded into a single record with the most common DNA and genes. TCRdb, rather than the study authors, made the V and J calls. In all, the sample holds about 670,000 distinct CDR3 sequences, and about 50% of those were seen once. About 13% of the sample rests with the top ten.

The data derive from a study of blood T cells in healthy people across ages (dated by TCRdb to 2013 to 2016). Turning to the overall study: In model experiments, template switching captured about one uniquely barcoded TCR beta cDNA molecule for every two T cells. To track age-related changes in TCR beta repertoire diversity, the study relied on deep sequencing normalized with unique cDNA molecular identifiers. The donors were divided into four age groups: young (average around 15 years), middle-aged (about 40), aged (62) and long-lived (82). To avoid experimental bias, donors of different ages were distributed randomly across sequencing lanes. The study analyzed two additional independent replicas of 1 million unique cDNA reads from the same blood draw for two donors, one aged 18 to 29 and one aged 80 or older.

CDR1 and CDR2, per the germline V gene, are SGHTA and FQGTGA. Measured from the cysteine to the phenylalanine, the CDR3 is 13 residues long. The DNA shown is the 39-base CDR3, in frame from base 1. The paper as a whole reports these results and caveats: Bulk unsorted PBMC profiling prevented conclusive comparison of naive and antigen-experienced compartments. As age increased, observed TCR beta diversity per million T cells dropped in a roughly linear way, and a significant reduction was already evident by age 40. The percentage of naive T cells measured by flow cytometry correlated strongly with observed TCR beta diversity. The CMV infection status of donors was not known, potentially confounding age-related changes in expanded clonotypes. Estimates of total diversity from one million sequenced T cells were regarded as lower bounds and underestimates. Compared with the aged group, the long-lived group had more naive CD4+ T cells, fewer expanded clones and increased TCR diversity, suggesting age selection.

The 39 donors, aged about 6 to 95 years, were systemically healthy Caucasian individuals from Russia. Each donor gave ten milliliters of peripheral blood, collected into EDTA-treated Vacutainer tubes. Ficoll-Paque density-gradient centrifugation was used to isolate PBMCs, with at least 6.5 million per sample. Total RNA, at least 6 micrograms per sample, was extracted from PBMCs with Trizol reagent. The percentages of naive CD45RAhigh/CD27high T cells were determined by flow cytometry on a PBMC aliquot from every donor. The specimen was blood. This chain is built from TRBV7-3 and TRBJ2-5; the D segment cannot be called with confidence. The J call may be wrong; the DNA end is better matched by TRBJ2-7. The TCR originated in a woman at least 80 years old in good health. The encoded CDR3 is CASSLTTTSEQYF. The DNA sequence follows: TGTGCCAGCAGCTTAACGACGACGTCCGAGCAGTACTTC.